What follows is one TCR beta chain and its context. Its antigen is unidentified. The sample comes from a study of cytotoxic CD8 clonotypes in ibrutinib-treated CLL. Study information: When averaged across all of the samples, the counts came to some 250,000 productive templates and tens of thousands of productive rearrangements. Overall study findings and caveats: Public clonotypes (which were uncommon) either contracted or remained stable on treatment.

The protocol was immunoSEQ multiplex PCR, while the TCRdb copy is restricted to in-frame clones and leaves out a portion. Seen here are hundreds of thousands of clones, almost 80% observed once, and the top ten hold about 6.3%. The germline gives CDR1 SGHRS, CDR2 YFSETQ. The CDR3 extends over 14 amino acids. V was pared by 2 bases and J by 4 bases, with 12 bases between. This chain links TRBV5-1 with TRBJ2-5, with D perhaps matching TRBD1 (5 bases). The sequence derives from a human donor with chronic lymphocytic leukemia. Sequenced material: PBMCs, taken before ibrutinib treatment. CDR3 residues: CASSLRQTAETQYF. For the CDR3, the DNA is TGCGCCAGCAGCTTACGACAGACCGCAGAGACCCAGTACTTC.